These 25 T cell receptor beta chains were sequenced from one sample in a study of a mutant IDH1 vaccine in newly diagnosed glioma listed by TCRdb under 2021. This sample's time point label indicates: week 5, during vaccination. A 20-mer mutant IDH1 peptide at 300 micrograms in Montanide made up each vaccine dose, which was injected subcutaneously together with topical imiquimod. The library was built by means of the immunoSEQ multiplex PCR assay. TCRdb's version of the immuneACCESS table is confined to in-frame rearrangements and falls short of the full clone set. An unresolved V gene accounts for under half of the shortfall where checked; the remainder is of unknown origin. A total of around 49,000 clones appear in this sample, 78% of them only once. 5.2% of the sample is in the top ten clones. Antigens for these TCRs are unknown. This material consisted of PBMCs, taken from a glioma patient whose treatment included an IDH1 peptide vaccine. Receptors originate from a man between 45 and 60 years old with glioma.

Details on this clone: The germline gene is not matched at one end of the junction; a read error may be the cause. The genes are TRBV7-7 and TRBJ1-3, with 9 bases matching TRBD1. The germline V gene encodes CDR1 SSHAT and CDR2 FNYEAQ (reference sequence). The CDR3 runs to 15 residues. The CDR3 region is CASSAGTGRGNTIYF. The CDR3 DNA is TGTGCTAGCAGCGCAGGGACAGGGAGAGGAAACACCATATATTTT.

The chain combines TRBV30 with TRBJ1-1, with 8 bases matching TRBD1. Germline lookup yields CDR1 GTSNPN and CDR2 SVGIG (reference sequence). Trimming took 2 bases from V and 1 from J; bases not matched to a gene: 3. This CDR3 is 14 amino acids long. The CDR3: CAWSQGAPNTEAFF. The CDR3 region has the DNA TGTGCCTGGAGTCAGGGGGCACCGAACACTGAAGCTTTCTTT.

This clone was detected once. The chain links TRBV6-5 to TRBJ1-6; D uncertain. V was trimmed by 0 bases and J by 7 bases, leaving 10 bases between them. CDR3 length: 15 residues. Germline CDR1 and CDR2: MNHEY and SVGAGI. DNA for the CDR3: TGTGCCAGCAGTTACTCGAAGGCAGTAAATTCACCCCTCCACTTT. Translation gives CASSYSKAVNSPLHF.

The V gene is TRBV13, the J gene TRBJ2-1; 8 nucleotides match TRBD1. This CDR3 spans 14 amino acids. Germline trimming cut 5 bases from V and 8 bases from J; bases unmatched to any gene: 8. Germline CDR1 reads PRHDT; CDR2 reads FYEKMQ (reference sequence). CDR3 nucleotides: TGTGCCAGCAGCCCAGGACAGGGACGGGATGAGCAGTTCTTC. Translated, it gives CASSPGQGRDEQFF.

The genes are TRBV4-3 and TRBJ2-7; TRBD1 or TRBD2 may be the D gene (5 bases each). The V and J ends lost 1 base and 2 bases respectively, with 9 bases between them. Germline V gives CDR1 LGHNA, CDR2 YSLEER. CDR3 length equals 14 residues. In DNA, the CDR3 is TGCGCCAGCAGCCAAGCGAGGGGTCCCTACGAGCAGTACTTC. Amino acid sequence: CASSQARGPYEQYF.

This clone was detected only a few times. The CDR3 bases are TGTGCCAGCAGCCAAGGCTCGGGGTCCTACTATGGCTACACCTTC. Translated: CASSQGSGSYYGYTF. The rearrangement uses TRBV14 and TRBJ1-2; D uncertain. The CDR3 contains 15 residues. V lost 1 base to trimming and J lost 3 bases, with 12 bases between them. Germline V CDR1 and CDR2: SGHDN, FVKESK.

The rearrangement links TRBV30 to TRBJ1-2; TRBD1 matches at 7 bases. With 3 bases clipped from V and 5 bases from J, the junction kept 9 bases outside the gene matches. The germline CDR1 and CDR2 sequences are GTSNPN and SVGIG (reference sequence). The CDR3 is 14 amino acids. CDR3 nucleotides: TGTGCCTGGAGCCAGGGGGGACATTTATATGGCTACACCTTC. Residues: CAWSQGGHLYGYTF.

The chain is built from TRBV27 and TRBJ2-1; 12 bases fit TRBD1. The V and J ends lost 5 bases and 10 bases, in that order; junction bases with no gene match: 12. Germline CDR1 MNHEY, CDR2 SMNVEV (reference sequence). The CDR3 spans 16 residues. CDR3 protein: CASSLYRDRGLGEQFF. CDR3 bases: TGTGCCAGCAGTCTGTACCGGGACAGGGGGCTTGGGGAGCAGTTCTTC.

The J gene is TRBJ1-2, the V gene TRBV28; the D gene is possibly TRBD1 (6 bases). Per germline, CDR1 MDHEN and CDR2 SYDVKM. This CDR3 region has 13 residues. The V end was cut by 7 bases, the J end by 7 bases, with 16 bases between. The DNA of the CDR3 is TGTGCCAGCACCCTCCCGACAGGCGGTGGCTACACCTTC. Amino acids: CASTLPTGGGYTF.

This chain connects TRBV5-3 to TRBJ2-2; D is undetermined. TRBV5-3 qualifies as an ORF whose function is uncertain. This CDR3 has 13 residues. V lost 4 bases to trimming and J lost 5 bases, with 9 bases between them. The CDR3 region is CARSLTPTGELFF. For the CDR3, the DNA is TGTGCCAGAAGCCTTACACCGACCGGGGAGCTGTTTTTT.

J is TRBJ2-1 and V is TRBV2, with 11 bases matching TRBD2. This CDR3 comprises 15 residues. The germline V gene has CDR1 SNHLY and CDR2 FYNNEI. The V gene end was trimmed by 6 bases and the J gene end by 4 bases; junction bases not matched to a gene: 5. In nucleotides, the CDR3 is TGTGCCAGCAGCCCGACTAGCGGGGCTTACAATGAGCAGTTCTTC. It translates to CASSPTSGAYNEQFF.

The V gene is TRBV7-8, the J gene TRBJ2-2, with D possibly TRBD2 on 5 matching bases. The V end lost 11 bases, the J end lost 3 bases, and 19 bases lay between the germline ends. CDR3 size: 15 residues. Germline lookup yields CDR1 SGHVS and CDR2 FQNEAQ. The CDR3 nucleotides are TGTGCCTGCCGGAGGACGAGTGGTGACACCGGGGAGCTGTTTTTT. Encoded protein: CACRRTSGDTGELFF.

This clone was seen a few times. This chain joins TRBV6-1 and TRBJ1-5; D gene ambiguous. V dropped 3 bases and J dropped 5 bases, with 5 bases sitting between them. Germline V gives CDR1 MNHNS, CDR2 SASEGT. The CDR3 loop spans 12 amino acids. In DNA form, the CDR3 reads TGTGCCAGCAGTGACCGGGATCAGCCCCAGCATTTT. Protein product: CASSDRDQPQHF.

The CDR3 protein is CASSEAPGGGAEAFF. In DNA, the CDR3 is TGTGCCAGCAGTGAAGCCCCCGGCGGGGGCGCTGAAGCTTTCTTT. The chain carries TRBV6-1 and TRBJ1-1, with a possible D match to TRBD1 (6 bases). The CDR3 covers 15 residues. Trimming took 0 bases from V and 6 from J, leaving 14 bases between them. CDR1 and CDR2 (germline): MNHNS, SASEGT.

The table lists this clone with a few counts. The V call is TRBV5-1, the J call TRBJ1-1; 9 bases match TRBD1. The CDR3 has 15 residues. From germline, CDR1 is SGHRS and CDR2 YFSETQ. V shed 4 bases, J shed 5 bases, and the junction held 9 bases outside the gene matches. The CDR3 sequence is CASSPGGTGTTEAFF. CDR3 in DNA: TGCGCCAGCAGCCCGGGCGGGACAGGGACAACTGAAGCTTTCTTT.

The chain carries TRBV7-9 and TRBJ1-4; D perhaps matches TRBD1 (6 bases). Germline-derived CDR1 and CDR2 are SEHNR and FQNEAQ (reference sequence). The CDR3 contains 14 residues. With 5 bases removed from V and 7 bases from J, the gap between germline ends came to 14 bases. The CDR3 coding sequence is TGTGCCAGCAGCGCCTCCAGGGGCGGTGAAAAACTGTTTTTT. Translating it yields CASSASRGGEKLFF.

The chain is built from TRBV4-2 and TRBJ1-1; tentatively, D is TRBD1 (5 bases). Germline CDR1 is LGHNA and CDR2 is YNFKEQ. The germline V and J ends were trimmed by 0 bases and 8 bases, with 13 bases remaining between them. The CDR3 totals 14 residues. DNA for the CDR3: TGTGCCAGCAGCCAAGAGGGGCAGGGCCTCGAAGCTTTCTTT. It encodes CASSQEGQGLEAFF.

V usage is TRBV29-1 and J usage is TRBJ2-1; tentative D call: TRBD1 (6 bases). The length of the CDR3 is 14 residues. V lost 5 bases and J lost 0, with 11 bases in between. Per germline, CDR1 SQVTM and CDR2 ANQGSEA. Here the CDR3 reads CSVPGQSSYNEQFF. CDR3 nucleotide sequence: TGCAGCGTTCCTGGACAGAGCTCCTACAATGAGCAGTTCTTC.

This chain uses TRBV19 with TRBJ2-2, with TRBD1 identical over 7 bases. From germline, CDR1 is LNHDA and CDR2 SQIVND (reference sequence). This CDR3 is built from 13 residues. V trimming: 4 bases; J trimming: 5 bases; junction bases outside the gene matches: 1. CDR3 in DNA: TGTGCCAGTAGTACAGGGGGTACCGGGGAGCTGTTTTTT. This translates into CASSTGGTGELFF.

The gene calls are TRBV2 and TRBJ1-5; D gene uncertain. The germline CDR1 and CDR2 sequences are SNHLY and FYNNEI. The CDR3 covers 15 residues. Trimming removed 2 bases at V and 0 bases at J, with 8 bases between. Here the CDR3 DNA reads TGTGCCAGCAGTGAAATGGGCCTTAGCAATCAGCCCCAGCATTTT. Its translation: CASSEMGLSNQPQHF. The whole variable domain, remainder taken from reference TRBV2 and TRBJ1-5, is EPEVTQTPSHQVTQMGQEVILRCVPISNHLYFYWYRQILGQKVEFLVSFYNNEISEKSEIFDDQFSVERPDGSNFTLKIRSTKLEDSAMYFCASSEMGLSNQPQHFGDGTRLSIL.

V gene TRBV6-5 combines with J gene TRBJ2-7; the D gene could be TRBD1 or TRBD2 (5 bases each). Trimming shortened V by 6 bases and J by 1 base, and 13 bases separated the two germline ends. The CDR3 is 14 amino acids. CDR1 and CDR2 (germline): MNHEY, SVGAGI. The CDR3 sequence: CASSSGTASYEQYF. CDR3 in DNA: TGTGCCAGCAGCTCCGGGACGGCATCCTACGAGCAGTACTTC.

This clone appeared a single time. The genes are TRBV10-3 and TRBJ1-1; D is ambiguous. CDR3 length: 12 amino acids. The V gene lost 11 bases and the J gene lost 5 bases, with 15 bases spanning the gap. Germline V lookup: CDR1 ENHRY, CDR2 SYGVKD. The CDR3 sequence: CAVRAEATEAFF. CDR3 sequence (DNA): TGTGCCGTCCGGGCCGAGGCGACTGAAGCTTTCTTT.

This chain connects TRBV7-2 to TRBJ1-2, with D unresolved. Germline V gene sequence: CDR1 SGHTA, CDR2 FQGNSA. CDR3 size: 14 residues. Between the trimmed V and J ends, which lost 1 base and 0 bases, there was a span of 6 bases. The CDR3 bases are TGTGCCAGCAGCTTAGATCTAGCTAACTATGGCTACACCTTC. It encodes CASSLDLANYGYTF.

This chain joins TRBV5-1 and TRBJ2-2, with a possible D match to TRBD1 (6 bases). Trimming left V 4 bases short and J 4 bases short, with 14 bases between. The germline gives CDR1 SGHRS, CDR2 YFSETQ. The CDR3 runs to 15 residues. The DNA of the CDR3 is TGCGCCAGCAGCCCTAACACAGGGACCACCGGGGAGCTGTTTTTT. Translation gives CASSPNTGTTGELFF.

The chain has TRBV15 and TRBJ2-2; 7 bases fit TRBD1. Germline loops: CDR1 LNHNV, CDR2 YYDKDF (reference sequence). This CDR3 region has 16 residues. Trimming at V came to 5 bases and at J to 7 bases, leaving 13 bases not matched to a gene. The CDR3 loop reads CATSGSTGFLNGELFF. As DNA, the CDR3 is TGTGCCACCAGCGGGTCGACAGGGTTCTTGAACGGGGAGCTGTTTTTT.